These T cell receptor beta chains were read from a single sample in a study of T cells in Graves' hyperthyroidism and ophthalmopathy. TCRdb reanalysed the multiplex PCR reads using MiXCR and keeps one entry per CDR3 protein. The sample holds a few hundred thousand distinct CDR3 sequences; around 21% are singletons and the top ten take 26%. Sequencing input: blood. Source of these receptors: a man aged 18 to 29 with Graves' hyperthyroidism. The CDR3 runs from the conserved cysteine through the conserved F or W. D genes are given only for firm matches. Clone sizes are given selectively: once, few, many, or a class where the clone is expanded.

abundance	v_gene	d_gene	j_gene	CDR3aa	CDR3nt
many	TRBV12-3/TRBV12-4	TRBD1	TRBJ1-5	CASSLARGAGPQHF	TGTGCCAGCAGTTTAGCCAGGGGGGCGGGGCCCCAGCATTTT
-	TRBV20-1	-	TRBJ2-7	CSARSQGSSYEQYF	TGCAGTGCTAGAAGCCAGGGGAGCAGCTACGAGCAGTACTTC
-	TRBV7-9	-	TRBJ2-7	CASSLMSVNGEQYF	TGTGCCAGCAGCTTAATGTCAGTAAACGGCGAGCAGTACTTC
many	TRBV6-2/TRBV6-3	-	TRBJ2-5	CASSPLGQIEGETQYF	TGTGCCAGCAGTCCCCTCGGACAGATAGAGGGAGAGACCCAGTACTTC
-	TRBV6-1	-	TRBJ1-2	CASSEKARGGNYGYTF	TGTGCCAGCAGTGAGAAAGCCCGGGGGGGAAACTATGGCTACACCTTC
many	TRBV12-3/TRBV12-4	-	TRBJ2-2	CASSLGGLTTAGELFF	TGTGCCAGCAGTTTGGGGGGACTTACTACGGCCGGGGAGCTGTTTTTT
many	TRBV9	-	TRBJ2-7	CASSATSGAPSYEQYF	TGTGCCAGCAGCGCGACGAGCGGAGCCCCCTCCTACGAGCAGTACTTC
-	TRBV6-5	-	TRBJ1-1	CASSYGLGPNTEAFF	TGTGCCAGCAGTTACGGATTAGGGCCGAACACTGAAGCTTTCTTT
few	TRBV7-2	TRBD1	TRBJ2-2	CASSRGTGLPGELFF	TGTGCCAGCAGCCGCGGGACAGGGCTACCCGGGGAGCTGTTTTTT
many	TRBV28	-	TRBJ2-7	CAAADYRGWAGRSYEQYF	TGTGCCGCCGCCGACTATCGGGGTTGGGCGGGGAGAAGCTACGAGCAGTACTTC
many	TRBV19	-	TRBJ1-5	CASSIDGNQPQHF	TGTGCCAGTAGTATAGACGGGAATCAGCCCCAGCATTTT
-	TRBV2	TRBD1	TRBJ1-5	CASRDLSRGHSNQPQHF	TGTGCCAGCAGGGACCTATCCAGGGGGCATAGCAATCAGCCCCAGCATTTT
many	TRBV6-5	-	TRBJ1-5	CASSIQRKDQPQHF	TGTGCCAGCAGTATACAGCGAAAGGATCAGCCCCAGCATTTT
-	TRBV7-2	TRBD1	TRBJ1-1	CACPTGVNTEAFF	TGTGCCTGCCCTACAGGGGTAAACACTGAAGCTTTCTTT
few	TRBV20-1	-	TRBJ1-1	CSARAGSYTEAFF	TGCAGTGCTAGAGCTGGATCGTACACTGAAGCTTTCTTT
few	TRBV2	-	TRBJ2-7	CASSDRQGDEQYF	TGTGCCAGCAGTGATCGGCAGGGCGACGAGCAGTACTTC
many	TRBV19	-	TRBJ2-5	CASSMEGLEQETQYF	TGTGCCAGTAGTATGGAGGGACTGGAACAAGAGACCCAGTACTTC
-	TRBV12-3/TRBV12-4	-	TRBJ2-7	CASSRGHPQEQYF	TGTGCCAGCAGCCGGGGACATCCGCAGGAGCAGTACTTC
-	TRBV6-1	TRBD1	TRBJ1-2	CASTQRQGPNYGYTF	TGTGCCAGCACCCAGCGACAGGGCCCTAACTATGGCTACACCTTC
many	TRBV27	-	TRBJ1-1	CASRDTPNTEAFF	TGTGCCAGCAGGGACACTCCGAACACTGAAGCTTTCTTT
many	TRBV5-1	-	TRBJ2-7	CASSWERDRGSYEQYF	TGCGCCAGCAGCTGGGAGCGGGACAGAGGCTCCTACGAGCAGTACTTC
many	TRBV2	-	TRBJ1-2	CASRTDSRGGYTF	TGTGCCAGCAGGACGGACAGTCGGGGTGGCTACACCTTC
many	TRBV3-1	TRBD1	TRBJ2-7	CASSPLGTGFTYEQYF	TGTGCCAGCAGCCCCCTCGGGACAGGGTTCACCTACGAGCAGTACTTC
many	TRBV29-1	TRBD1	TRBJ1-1	CSVGLGQGWTEAFF	TGCAGCGTGGGGCTTGGACAGGGTTGGACTGAAGCTTTCTTT
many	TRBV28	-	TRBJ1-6	CASSLLDGTVINSPLHF	TGTGCCAGCAGTTTATTGGACGGGACTGTGATAAATTCACCCCTCCACTTT
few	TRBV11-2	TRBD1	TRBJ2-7	CASSRAPGTGIDEQYF	TGTGCCAGCAGCAGGGCCCCCGGGACAGGGATCGACGAGCAGTACTTC
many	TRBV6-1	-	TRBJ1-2	CASSALGNSGYTF	TGTGCCAGCAGTGCCCTCGGGAACTCGGGCTACACCTTC
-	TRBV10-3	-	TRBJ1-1	CAISRVHSRRAFF	TGTGCCATCAGTCGGGTCCACAGCCGCAGAGCTTTCTTT
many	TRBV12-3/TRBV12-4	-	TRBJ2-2	CASSNSLGGGLFF	TGTGCCAGCAGTAACAGTCTGGGCGGTGGGCTGTTTTTT
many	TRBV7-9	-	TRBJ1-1	CASSSSGTEAFF	TGTGCCAGCAGTTCCTCAGGGACTGAAGCTTTCTTT
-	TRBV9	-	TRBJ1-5	CASSVGRNQPQHF	TGTGCCAGCAGCGTAGGCCGCAATCAGCCCCAGCATTTT
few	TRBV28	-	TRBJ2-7	CASRKGGLYEQYF	TGTGCCAGCAGAAAAGGGGGGCTCTACGAGCAGTACTTC
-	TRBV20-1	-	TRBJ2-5	CSARGVDGETQYF	TGCAGTGCTAGGGGGGTCGATGGAGAGACCCAGTACTTC
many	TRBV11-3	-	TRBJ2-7	CASSPIGTSYEQYF	TGTGCCAGCAGCCCTATTGGGACGTCCTACGAGCAGTACTTC
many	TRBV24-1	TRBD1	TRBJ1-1	CATSDHSTGGAFF	TGTGCCACCAGTGATCACTCGACAGGGGGAGCTTTCTTT
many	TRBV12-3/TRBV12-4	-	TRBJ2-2	CASSGGAYTGELFF	TGTGCCAGCAGCGGGGGAGCTTACACCGGGGAGCTGTTTTTT
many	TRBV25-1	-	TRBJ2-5	CASSEGAGQQETQYF	TGTGCCAGCAGTGAAGGGGCGGGACAACAAGAGACCCAGTACTTC
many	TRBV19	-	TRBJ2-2	CASSITGIGDTGELFF	TGTGCCAGTAGTATAACAGGGATCGGGGACACCGGGGAGCTGTTTTTT
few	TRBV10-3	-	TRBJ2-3	CAISESDADTQYF	TGTGCCATCAGTGAGTCGGACGCAGATACGCAGTATTTT